This T cell receptor (beta chain) was sequenced in a study of shared clonotypes between healthy human individuals. As for the study in general: The donor group consisted of two women and a few men, aged 18 to 49. A donor's plate count was three for CD4 naive and three for CD4 memory; CD8 naive had two and CD8 memory one.

Assay used: immunoSEQ multiplex PCR; TCRdb lists only in-frame clones, some missing. The table has 550,000 to 750,000 clones, less than 97% seen once. As defined, naive CD8 cells were CD45RO-negative and positively selected for CCR7, with terminally differentiated effector memory CD45RA+ cells excluded. Caucasian adults living in Nashville, Tennessee, provided all samples. Specimen: naive CD8+ T cells sorted from blood. This TCR derives from a woman in her 30s in good health.

The CDR3 reads CASRVDNEKLFF. The DNA for the CDR3 is TGTGCCAGCAGGGTCGATAATGAAAAACTGTTTTTT. The chain combines TRBV6-6 with TRBJ1-4, with D uncertain. This CDR3 region has 12 residues. V shed 6 bases and J shed 4 bases, with 6 bases lying between them. CDR1 is MNHNY, CDR2 SVGAGI, per germline (reference sequence).